This T cell receptor (beta chain) appears in the sequencing data of a study of cytomegalovirus exposure and HLA in healthy donors (dated by TCRdb to 2016 to 2017). Background for the entire study: According to an earlier analysis of 550 to 750 of the donors, about 179 million T cells yielded some 110 million unique TCR beta sequences and approximately 300 Gb of sequence data. Four or five DR-DQ haplotypes were treated as single units for association and clustering because of strong linkage in the cohort. Besides the first cohort of hundreds of subjects, a separate validation cohort made up of 120 or so different subjects was used. The study aimed to test whether cataloging public T cell receptors could reveal signatures of past pathogen exposure. Class I and class II HLA loci were covered by the typing at four-digit resolution. Genome-wide SNP genotypes for about three fifths of the roughly 700 donors were used in a later genetic analysis, which treated that subset as a discovery cohort. Donor age, sex, ethnicity and CMV serostatus were compiled alongside the repertoire data. In a later analysis, previously published TCR beta repertoires from more than 500 donors were re-analyzed and high-resolution HLA genotyping was added so that TCR occurrence patterns could be studied. An early release that covered several hundred HLA-typed donors contained 300 to 350 gigabases of sequencing data and tens of millions of unique TCR sequences. All discovery cohort repertoires had been generated using a single sequencing platform. The later analysis used no new phenotypic data to find candidate immune exposures, relying instead on TCR beta sequences and their occurrence across donors. Across approximately 420 genotyped donors of the cohort, an average of about 240,000 unique TCR beta nucleotide sequences per donor were sequenced, and 15% to 20% of those sequences were non-productive. An earlier analysis of 587 of the donors used high-throughput TCR beta sequencing to judge whether each TCR beta V gene segment behaved as functional or pseudogenic. Among the roughly 390 genotyped donors, around 81% belonged to the genetic ancestry cluster associated with self-reported Caucasian donors. The number of typed donors differed by locus: roughly 629-640 for A, B, C, DRB1 and DQB1; roughly 510 for DQA1; approximately 610 for DPA1; and 450 to 480 for DPB1. The T cell repertoires of some 670 subjects were profiled by immunosequencing and related to cytomegalovirus serostatus. To predict cytomegalovirus infection status, the study brought together high-throughput TCR immunosequencing, statistical association of individual TCRs with disease status, and machine learning. Here is what the overall study found, with its caveats: The earlier analysis of 450 to 700 of the donors excluded 15 to 20 rarely observed V segments, including chromosome 9 orphons, because counts were too low. In a later analysis, HLA-associated TCR beta chains were found to be more clonally expanded and to have lower generation probabilities than equally common non-associated chains. Presence/absence analyses assumed roughly uniform sequencing depth across donors, an assumption that may not hold. A cluster of highly shared sequence variants was judged likely to represent a technical artifact of the sequencing pipeline. When HLA alleles, especially DR and DQ, strongly co-occurred, attributing TCR associations to individual alleles was difficult. Cytomegalovirus status was reported to be diagnosed by the classifier with high specificity and sensitivity in both the original and validation cohorts. At a false discovery rate of 0.05, a later analysis linked roughly 17,000 TCR beta sequences to specific HLA alleles. A later analysis found that most CMV-associated TCR beta chains appeared HLA-restricted, with HLA associations seemingly driven largely by CMV exposure. The study gave a list of about 170 TCR beta chains associated with cytomegalovirus. A later genetic analysis reported fewer N-insertions in productive TCRs among donors in an Asian-associated ancestry cluster than the approximately 700-donor mean. In this cohort, only TCR beta chains were sequenced, and detectable features were limited by the absence of alpha or paired-chain data. Some IMGT-functional V segments, including TRBV6-2 and TRBV6-3, could not be distinguished by the 87-base-pair reads and were therefore excluded. Broadly in line with IMGT annotations, most TCR beta V segments showed up in productive rearrangements about 87% or about 30% of the time in an earlier analysis of approximately 600 of the donors. A later genetic analysis associated a missense DCLRE1C variant with V-gene and J-gene trimming of TCR beta chains, and an independent cohort replicated the association. HLA typing was unavailable for some donors at each locus, so association tests used only the typed subset. According to a later analysis, TCR association rates differed among HLA loci, with DRB1 alleles showing the most associated TCRs and HLA-C alleles showing the fewest. While some public TCRs were present in many individuals, most TCR sequences turned up only very rarely across donors. In vitro tests confirmed that a few of the cytomegalovirus-associated TCR beta chains recognize cytomegalovirus antigens. According to a later analysis, parvovirus B19, influenza, CMV and Epstein-Barr virus appeared linked to several top co-occurrence clusters. For the cohort, immune exposure information was limited to CMV serostatus. Linkage disequilibrium might explain the correlated functional status among segregating V segments, but an unknown experimental factor could not be ruled out. The authors suggested that the approach could potentially be extended to other disease states and immunological phenotypes. A further reported finding was that TCR beta sequences accurately predicted the HLA-A and HLA-B alleles for most subjects in the first cohort.

The cohort was made up of 650 to 700 healthy bone marrow donors. All cohort members were sampled while nominally healthy, although unrecorded immune exposures were likely present. The donor was CMV seronegative and was included in the group of a few hundred seronegative cohort members. A peripheral blood sample was provided by each donor, and peripheral blood mononuclear cells were used for TCR beta sequencing. Genomic DNA extraction from the blood cell samples was performed with the Qiagen DNeasy Blood Extraction Kit. Concerning this clone itself: Its cognate antigen has yet to be identified. The input lacks base qualities; no much larger clone sits a single base away.

Library creation used the immunoSEQ multiplex PCR assay. A mixture of 60 forward primers for TCR Vbeta segments and 13 reverse primers for TCR Jbeta segments was used in the multiplex PCR. The CDR3 region of rearranged TCR beta genes was amplified from genomic DNA by a multiplex PCR assay. The amplified TCR beta libraries were sequenced on the Illumina HiSeq System as 87-base-pair reads. Processing in the source paper ran as follows. A later analysis tallied about 77 million unique TCR beta chains across the 666 repertoires, and about 12 million of those chains were shared by two or more donors. Raw reads were error-corrected and collapsed into unique sequences by a nearest-neighbor algorithm in which closely related sequences were merged to remove PCR and sequencing errors. CDR3 sequences were aligned to IMGT reference sequences to assign V, D and J gene segments. For a sequence to be retained, a match of at least six nucleotides to both a V gene segment and a J gene segment was required. A rearrangement was called productive if the CDR3 had no stop codons and remained in frame with V and J, and every other rearrangement was called non-productive. Following IMGT convention, CDR3 was defined as the stretch from the second conserved V-encoded cysteine up to the conserved J-encoded phenylalanine. In an earlier analysis of just under 600 of the donors, sequences lacking an unambiguous match to a single V gene segment were excluded. An earlier analysis of 500 to 700 of the donors classified V segments as functional when productive rearrangements were above 56.7% and as segregating when the standard deviation between donors was above 5%. A statistical classification framework was developed to diagnose cytomegalovirus status using the catalog of TCR beta chain sequences. V and J gene assignment, in a later analysis, came from comparing TCR nucleotide sequences with IMGT/GENE-DB human TR gene sequences. In a later analysis, CDR3 sequences and most-parsimonious VDJ recombination scenarios were assigned using the TCRdist pipeline. In a later analysis, each TCR beta chain was defined by its CDR3 amino acid sequence together with its V-gene family, and reads lacking a unique V-gene family were excluded. As a way to deal with suspected cross-contamination and a sequencing artifact, a later analysis dropped 500 to 700 nucleotide sequences that were highly shared and had low generation probability. In a later analysis, a clonal expansion index was calculated for each public chain from normalized within-repertoire ranks of inferred template counts. Generation probabilities in a later analysis came from a VDJ recombination model fitted to out-of-frame rearrangements, and those results were checked against IGoR. In a later analysis, TCR-TCR, TCR-HLA and TCR-CMV co-occurrence was scored with hypergeometric tests, and a repertoire-size bias correction was applied to TCR pairs. False discovery rates were estimated in a later analysis by permuting HLA or CMV assignments 20 times. A later analysis grouped co-occurring TCRs with DBSCAN, adding TCRdist sequence similarity when clustering within HLA-allele-positive subsets. Repertoires with fewer than 30,000 or more than 120,000 public chains, plus five repertoires with anomalous nucleotide sharing, were excluded from co-occurrence clustering. TCRdb limited this immuneACCESS table to in-frame rearrangements with V and J called. A share of clones is missing; checked studies link under half to unresolved V genes, and the rest is unexplained. The DNA was the basis for D and trimming; V, J and clone size are from that table. Counted in this sample were about 130,000 clones; just under 85% of them appeared once. About 2.5% of the sample is held by the ten biggest clonotypes.

Trimming at the junction amounts to 0 bases on V and 7 bases on J, and the germline ends lie 8 bases apart. CDR1 and CDR2 were assigned from the germline V gene as SGHTS and YDEGEE. The cysteine opens and the phenylalanine closes a CDR3 of 13 amino acids. The read is trimmed to its CDR3 DNA, 39 bases read in frame from base 1. The TCR sequence derives from a boy aged 2 to 10 in good health and CMV-seronegative. The chain employs TRBV5-8 and TRBJ1-5; too little of a D gene remains to name it. Sequenced input: PBMCs. The nucleotide sequence reads TGTGCCAGCAGCTTGGTTGGGAGGCAGCCCCAGCATTTT. This encodes CASSLVGRQPQHF.